This T cell receptor beta chain appears in the sequencing data of a study of T cells in Graves' hyperthyroidism and ophthalmopathy. RNA transcripts yielded amplified TCR beta CDR3 regions. When the TCR CDR3 underwent first-round RT-PCR, the HTBI primer set was used. TCRdb analysed the multiplex PCR reads with MiXCR anew, one entry per CDR3 protein. The data hold 480,000 or so distinct CDR3 sequences, with 46% observed a single time. The table lists this clonotype with many counts. The target antigen is unknown. Overall study findings and caveats: Ophthalmopathy cases were set apart from stable hyperthyroidism by a 13 V-J model. Clonotypes that were expanded in thyroid above 0.001 mostly appeared in blood too.

Germline V gene lookup returns CDR1 SNHLY and CDR2 FYNNEI. This CDR3 has 13 residues. The V gene lost 8 bases and the J gene lost 1 base, with 11 bases spanning the gap. This chain connects TRBV2 to TRBJ1-1; perhaps TRBD1 as D (5 bases). The clonotype comes from an adult woman with Graves' disease, either hyperthyroidism or ophthalmopathy (not recorded which). Sequenced material: peripheral blood or thyroid tissue (not recorded which). CDR3 in amino acids: CASGVTANTEAFF. The CDR3 DNA reads TGTGCCAGCGGGGTGACAGCGAACACTGAAGCTTTCTTT.